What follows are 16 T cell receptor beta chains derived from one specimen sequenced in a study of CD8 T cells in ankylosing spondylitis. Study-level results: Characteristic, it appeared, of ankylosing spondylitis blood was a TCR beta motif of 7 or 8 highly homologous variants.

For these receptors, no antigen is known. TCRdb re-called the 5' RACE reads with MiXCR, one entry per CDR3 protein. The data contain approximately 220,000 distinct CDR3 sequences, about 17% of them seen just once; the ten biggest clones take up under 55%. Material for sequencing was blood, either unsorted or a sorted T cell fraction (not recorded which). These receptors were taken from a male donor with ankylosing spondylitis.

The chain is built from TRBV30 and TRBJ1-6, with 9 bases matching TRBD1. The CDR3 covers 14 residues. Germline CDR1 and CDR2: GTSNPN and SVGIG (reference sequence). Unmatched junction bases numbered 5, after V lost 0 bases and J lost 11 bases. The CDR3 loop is CAWSVTGGAPPLHF. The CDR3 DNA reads TGTGCCTGGAGTGTAACAGGGGGCGCGCCACCCCTCCACTTT.

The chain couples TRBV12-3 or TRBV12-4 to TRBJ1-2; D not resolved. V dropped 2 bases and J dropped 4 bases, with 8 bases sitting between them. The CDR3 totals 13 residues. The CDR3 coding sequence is TGTGCCAGCAGTTTAAGGACCTCCTATGGCTACACCTTC. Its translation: CASSLRTSYGYTF.

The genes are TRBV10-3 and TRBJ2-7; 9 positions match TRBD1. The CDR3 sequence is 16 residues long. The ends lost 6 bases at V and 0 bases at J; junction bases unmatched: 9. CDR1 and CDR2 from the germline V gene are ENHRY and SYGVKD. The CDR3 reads CAISDRTGASSYEQYF. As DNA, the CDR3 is TGTGCCATCAGCGACCGGACAGGGGCGAGCTCCTACGAGCAGTACTTC.

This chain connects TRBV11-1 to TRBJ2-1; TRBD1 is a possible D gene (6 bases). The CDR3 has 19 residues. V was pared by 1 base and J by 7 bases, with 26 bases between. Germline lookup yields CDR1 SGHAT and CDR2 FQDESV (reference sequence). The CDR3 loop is CASSLGAGKGEVSRNEQFF. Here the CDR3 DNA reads TGTGCCAGCAGCTTAGGGGCCGGGAAGGGGGAAGTTAGTAGGAATGAGCAGTTCTTC.

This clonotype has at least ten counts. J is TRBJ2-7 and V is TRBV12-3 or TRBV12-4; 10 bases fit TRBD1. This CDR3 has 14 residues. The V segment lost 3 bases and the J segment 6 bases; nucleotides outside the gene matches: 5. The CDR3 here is CASSFLGTGVEQYF. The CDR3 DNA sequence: TGTGCCAGCAGTTTTCTCGGGACAGGGGTCGAGCAGTACTTC.

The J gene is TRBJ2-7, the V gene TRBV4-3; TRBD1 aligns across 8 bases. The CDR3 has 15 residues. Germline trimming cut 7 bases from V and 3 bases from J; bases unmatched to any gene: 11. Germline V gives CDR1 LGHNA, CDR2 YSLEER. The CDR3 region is CASTPTTGAIYEQYF. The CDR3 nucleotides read TGCGCCAGCACTCCGACGACAGGGGCGATCTACGAGCAGTACTTC.

CDR3 loop: CASSVPGRSSYNEQFF. CDR3 coding DNA: TGTGCCAGCAGTGTCCCGGGACGTAGCTCCTACAATGAGCAGTTCTTC. This chain uses TRBV27 with TRBJ2-1; either TRBD1 or TRBD2 may supply D (5 bases each). The CDR3 extends over 16 amino acids. Looked up from germline, CDR1 is MNHEY and CDR2 is SMNVEV (reference sequence). Trimming took 5 bases from V and 0 from J, leaving 14 bases between them.

The CDR3 nucleotides read TGTGCCAGCAGGGTATTAGAGTCGACTGAAGCTTTCTTT. It encodes CASRVLESTEAFF. The chain couples TRBV25-1 to TRBJ1-1; D uncertain. The CDR3 runs 13 residues. The germline V gene encodes CDR1 MGHDK and CDR2 SYGVNS. The V end was cut by 6 bases, the J end by 5 bases, with 13 bases between.

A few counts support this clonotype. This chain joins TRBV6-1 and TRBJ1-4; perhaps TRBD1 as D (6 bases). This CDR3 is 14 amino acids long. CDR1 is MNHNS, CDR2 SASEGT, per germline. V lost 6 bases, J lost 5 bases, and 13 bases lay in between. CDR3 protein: CASSPTGSNEKLFF. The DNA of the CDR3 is TGTGCCAGCAGCCCGACAGGCTCGAATGAAAAACTGTTTTTT.

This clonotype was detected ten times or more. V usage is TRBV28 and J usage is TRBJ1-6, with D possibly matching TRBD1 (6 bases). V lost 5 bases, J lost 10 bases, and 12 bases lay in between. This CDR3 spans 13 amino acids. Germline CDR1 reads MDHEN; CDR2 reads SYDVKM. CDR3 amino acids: CASSPGHYSPLHF. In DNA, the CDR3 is TGTGCCAGCAGTCCGGGACACTACTCACCCCTCCACTTT.

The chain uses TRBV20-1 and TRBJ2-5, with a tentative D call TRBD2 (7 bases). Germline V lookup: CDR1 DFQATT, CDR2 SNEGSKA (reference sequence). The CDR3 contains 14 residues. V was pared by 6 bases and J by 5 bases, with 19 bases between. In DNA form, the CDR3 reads TGCAGTGCCTTCCCCCCAAGGGGGGGTGAGACCCAGTACTTC. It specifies CSAFPPRGGETQYF.

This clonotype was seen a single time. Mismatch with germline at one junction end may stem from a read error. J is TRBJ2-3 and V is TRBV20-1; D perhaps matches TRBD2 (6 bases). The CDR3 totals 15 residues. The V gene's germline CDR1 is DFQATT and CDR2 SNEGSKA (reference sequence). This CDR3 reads CSAGDWGEGADTQYF. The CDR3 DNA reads TGCAGTGCTGGAGATTGGGGGGAAGGAGCAGATACGCAGTATTTT.

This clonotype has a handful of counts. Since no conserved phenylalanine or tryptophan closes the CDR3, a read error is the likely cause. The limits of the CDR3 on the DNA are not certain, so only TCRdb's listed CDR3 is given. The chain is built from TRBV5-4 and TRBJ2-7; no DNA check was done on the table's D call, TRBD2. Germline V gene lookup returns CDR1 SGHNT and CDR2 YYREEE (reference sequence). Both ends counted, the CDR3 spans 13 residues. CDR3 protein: CASSMGTEGRPTL.

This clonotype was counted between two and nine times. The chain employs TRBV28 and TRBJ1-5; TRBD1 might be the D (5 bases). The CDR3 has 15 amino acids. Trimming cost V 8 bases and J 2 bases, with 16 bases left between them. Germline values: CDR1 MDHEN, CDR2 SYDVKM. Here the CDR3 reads CASCQGPRGNQPQHF. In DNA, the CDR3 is TGTGCCAGCTGCCAGGGACCGAGGGGCAATCAGCCCCAGCATTTT.

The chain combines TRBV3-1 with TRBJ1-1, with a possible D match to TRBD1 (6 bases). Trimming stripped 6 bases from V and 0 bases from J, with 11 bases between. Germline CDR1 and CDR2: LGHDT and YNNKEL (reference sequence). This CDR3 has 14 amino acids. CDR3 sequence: CASSYDRMNTEAFF. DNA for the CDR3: TGTGCCAGCAGTTACGACAGGATGAACACTGAAGCTTTCTTT.

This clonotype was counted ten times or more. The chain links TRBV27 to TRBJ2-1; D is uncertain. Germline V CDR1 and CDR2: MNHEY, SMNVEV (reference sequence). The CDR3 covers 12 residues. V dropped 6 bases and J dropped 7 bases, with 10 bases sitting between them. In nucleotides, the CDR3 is TGTGCCAGCAGCCTCGCCGGGAATGAGCAGTTCTTC. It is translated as CASSLAGNEQFF.